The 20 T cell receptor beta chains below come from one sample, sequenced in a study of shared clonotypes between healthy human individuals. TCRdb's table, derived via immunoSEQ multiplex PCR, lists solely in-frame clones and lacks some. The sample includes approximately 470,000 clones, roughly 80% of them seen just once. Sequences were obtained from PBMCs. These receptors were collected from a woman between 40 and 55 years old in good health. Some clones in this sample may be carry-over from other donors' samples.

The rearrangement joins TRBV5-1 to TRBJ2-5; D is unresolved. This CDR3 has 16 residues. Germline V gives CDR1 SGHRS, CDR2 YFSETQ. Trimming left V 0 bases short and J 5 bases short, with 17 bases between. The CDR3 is CASSLGRRVDGETQYF. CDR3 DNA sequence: TGCGCCAGCAGCTTGGGCCGAAGGGTGGATGGGGAGACCCAGTACTTC.

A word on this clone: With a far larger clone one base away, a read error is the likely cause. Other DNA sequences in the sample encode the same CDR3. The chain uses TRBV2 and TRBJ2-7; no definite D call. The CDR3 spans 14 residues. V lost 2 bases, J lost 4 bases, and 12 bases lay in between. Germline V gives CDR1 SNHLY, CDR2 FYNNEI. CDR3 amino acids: CASSEIRGWYEQYF. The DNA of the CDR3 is TGTGCCAGCAGTGAAATCCGTGGTTGGTACGAGCAGTACTTC.

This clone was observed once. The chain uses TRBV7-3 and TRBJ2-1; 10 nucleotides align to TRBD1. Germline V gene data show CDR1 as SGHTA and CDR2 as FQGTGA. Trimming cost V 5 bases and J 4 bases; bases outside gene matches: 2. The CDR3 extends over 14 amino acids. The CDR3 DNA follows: TGTGCCAGCAGCCCGGACAGGGGGTACAATGAGCAGTTCTTC. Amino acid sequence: CASSPDRGYNEQFF.

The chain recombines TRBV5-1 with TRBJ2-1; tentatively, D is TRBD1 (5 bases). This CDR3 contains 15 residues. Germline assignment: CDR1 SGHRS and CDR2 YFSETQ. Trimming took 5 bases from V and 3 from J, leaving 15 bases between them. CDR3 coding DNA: TGCGCCAGCAGGATCGCGCAGGGAAACTACAATGAGCAGTTCTTC. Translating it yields CASRIAQGNYNEQFF. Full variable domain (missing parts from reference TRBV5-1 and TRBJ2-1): KAGVTQTPRYLIKTRGQQVTLSCSPISGHRSVSWYQQTPGQGLQFLFEYFSETQRNKGNFPGRFSGRQFSNSRSEMNVSTLELGDSALYLCASRIAQGNYNEQFFGPGTRLTVL.

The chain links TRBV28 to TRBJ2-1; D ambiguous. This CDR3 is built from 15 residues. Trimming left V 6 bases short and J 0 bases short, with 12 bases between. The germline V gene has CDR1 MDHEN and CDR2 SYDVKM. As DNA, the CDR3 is TGTGCCAGCAGCTCACCTCAAGTCTCCTACAATGAGCAGTTCTTC. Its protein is CASSSPQVSYNEQFF.

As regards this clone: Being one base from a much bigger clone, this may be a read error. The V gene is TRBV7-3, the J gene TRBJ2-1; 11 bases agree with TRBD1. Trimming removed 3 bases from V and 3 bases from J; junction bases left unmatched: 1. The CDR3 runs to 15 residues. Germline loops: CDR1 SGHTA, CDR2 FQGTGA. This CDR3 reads CASSFGTGGYNEQFF. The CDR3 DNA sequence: TGTGCCAGCAGCTTCGGGACAGGGGGCTACAATGAGCAGTTCTTC.

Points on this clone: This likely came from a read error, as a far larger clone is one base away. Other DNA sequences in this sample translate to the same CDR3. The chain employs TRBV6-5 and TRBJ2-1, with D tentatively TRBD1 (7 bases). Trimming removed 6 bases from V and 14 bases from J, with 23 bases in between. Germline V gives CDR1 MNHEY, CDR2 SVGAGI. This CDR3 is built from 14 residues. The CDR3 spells CASSYNPRGTAEFF. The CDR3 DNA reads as TGTGCCAGCAGCTACAATCCGCGCGGGACAGCGGAGTTCTTC.

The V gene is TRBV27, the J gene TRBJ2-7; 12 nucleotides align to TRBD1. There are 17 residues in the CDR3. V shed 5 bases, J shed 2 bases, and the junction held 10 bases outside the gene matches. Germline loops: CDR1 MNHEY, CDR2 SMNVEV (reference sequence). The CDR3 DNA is TGTGCCAGCAGTACACCCGGGACAGGGGGCGAGGCCTACGAGCAGTACTTC. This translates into CASSTPGTGGEAYEQYF.

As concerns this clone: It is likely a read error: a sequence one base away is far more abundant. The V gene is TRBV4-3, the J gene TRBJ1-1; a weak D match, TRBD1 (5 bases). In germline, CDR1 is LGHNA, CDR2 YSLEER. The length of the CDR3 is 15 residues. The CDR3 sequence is CASSKDLWDPTEAFF. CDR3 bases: TGCGCCAGCAGCAAAGATCTTTGGGACCCCACTGAAGCTTTCTTT.

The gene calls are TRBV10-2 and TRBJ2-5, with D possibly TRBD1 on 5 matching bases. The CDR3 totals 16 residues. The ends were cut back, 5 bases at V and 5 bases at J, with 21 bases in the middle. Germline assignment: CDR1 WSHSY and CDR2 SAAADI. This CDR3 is CASSKPGILKEETQYF. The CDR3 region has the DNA TGCGCCAGCAGTAAACCAGGGATCCTAAAGGAGGAGACCCAGTACTTC.

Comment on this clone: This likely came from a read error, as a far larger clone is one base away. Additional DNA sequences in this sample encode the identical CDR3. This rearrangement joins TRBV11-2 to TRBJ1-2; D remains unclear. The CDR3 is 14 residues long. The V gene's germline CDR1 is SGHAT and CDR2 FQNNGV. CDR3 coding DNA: TGCGCCAGCAGTATGGAGTACAATAGTTATGGCTACACCTTC. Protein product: CASSMEYNSYGYTF.

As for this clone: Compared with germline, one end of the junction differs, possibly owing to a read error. CDR3 sequence reads: CASSLTLGLPWGF. The CDR3 region has the DNA TGTGCCAGCAGCTTGACCCTTGGATTACCCTGGGGGTTC. This chain connects TRBV7-2 to TRBJ2-7; D is perhaps TRBD1 or TRBD2 (5 bases each). The CDR3 is made up of 13 amino acids. Germline lookup yields CDR1 SGHTA and CDR2 FQGNSA.

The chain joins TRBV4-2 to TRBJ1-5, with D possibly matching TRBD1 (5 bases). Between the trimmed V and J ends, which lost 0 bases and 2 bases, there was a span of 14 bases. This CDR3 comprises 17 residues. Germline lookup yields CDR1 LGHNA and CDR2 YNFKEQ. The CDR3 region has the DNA TGTGCCAGCAGCCAAGATGGGACCATAGGTCGCAATCAGCCCCAGCATTTT. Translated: CASSQDGTIGRNQPQHF.

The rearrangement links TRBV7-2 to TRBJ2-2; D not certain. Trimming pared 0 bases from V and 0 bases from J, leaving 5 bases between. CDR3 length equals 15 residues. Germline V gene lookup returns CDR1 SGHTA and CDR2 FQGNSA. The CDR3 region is CASSLARSNTGELFF. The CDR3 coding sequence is TGTGCCAGCAGCTTAGCGCGATCGAACACCGGGGAGCTGTTTTTT.

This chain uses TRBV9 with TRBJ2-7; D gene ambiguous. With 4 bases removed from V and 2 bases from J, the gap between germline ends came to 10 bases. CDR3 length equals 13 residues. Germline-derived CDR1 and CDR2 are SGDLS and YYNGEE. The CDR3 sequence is CASSLAGTYEQYF. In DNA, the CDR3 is TGTGCCAGCAGCTTAGCCGGTACCTACGAGCAGTACTTC.

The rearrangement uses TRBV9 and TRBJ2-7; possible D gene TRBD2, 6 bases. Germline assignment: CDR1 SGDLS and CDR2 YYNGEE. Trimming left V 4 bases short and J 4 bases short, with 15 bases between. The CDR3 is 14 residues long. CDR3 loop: CASSPSRGRYEQYF. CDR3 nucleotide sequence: TGTGCCAGCAGCCCGAGCCGAGGGAGGTACGAGCAGTACTTC.

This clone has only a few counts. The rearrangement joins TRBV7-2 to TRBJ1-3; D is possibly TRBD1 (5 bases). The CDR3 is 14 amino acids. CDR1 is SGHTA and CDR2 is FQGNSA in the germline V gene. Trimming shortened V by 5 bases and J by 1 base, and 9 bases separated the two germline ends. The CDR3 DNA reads TGTGCCAGCAGCACCCGGGGGTCTGGAAACACCATATATTTT. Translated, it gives CASSTRGSGNTIYF.

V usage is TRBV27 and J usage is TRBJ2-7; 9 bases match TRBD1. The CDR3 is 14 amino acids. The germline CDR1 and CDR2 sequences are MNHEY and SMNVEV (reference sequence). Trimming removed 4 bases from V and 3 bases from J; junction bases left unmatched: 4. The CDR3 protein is CASSSTGGVYEQYF. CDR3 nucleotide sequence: TGTGCCAGCAGTTCGACAGGGGGAGTCTACGAGCAGTACTTC.

The CDR3 protein is CASSRRTGGEEGQPQHF. The CDR3 nucleotides read TGTGCCAGCAGCCGACGTACAGGGGGCGAAGAGGGTCAGCCCCAGCATTTT. The J gene is TRBJ1-5, the V gene TRBV14, with 9 bases lining up with TRBD1. The CDR3 has 17 amino acids. CDR1 and CDR2 from the germline V gene are SGHDN and FVKESK. The V and J ends lost 4 bases and 6 bases, in that order; junction bases with no gene match: 13.

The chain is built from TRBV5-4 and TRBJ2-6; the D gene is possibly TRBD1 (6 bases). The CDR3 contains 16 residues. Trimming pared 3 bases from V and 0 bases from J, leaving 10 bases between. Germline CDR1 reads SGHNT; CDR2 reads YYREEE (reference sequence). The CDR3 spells CASSSGQFSGANVLTF. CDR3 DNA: TGTGCCAGCAGCTCCGGACAGTTCTCTGGGGCCAACGTCCTGACTTTC.